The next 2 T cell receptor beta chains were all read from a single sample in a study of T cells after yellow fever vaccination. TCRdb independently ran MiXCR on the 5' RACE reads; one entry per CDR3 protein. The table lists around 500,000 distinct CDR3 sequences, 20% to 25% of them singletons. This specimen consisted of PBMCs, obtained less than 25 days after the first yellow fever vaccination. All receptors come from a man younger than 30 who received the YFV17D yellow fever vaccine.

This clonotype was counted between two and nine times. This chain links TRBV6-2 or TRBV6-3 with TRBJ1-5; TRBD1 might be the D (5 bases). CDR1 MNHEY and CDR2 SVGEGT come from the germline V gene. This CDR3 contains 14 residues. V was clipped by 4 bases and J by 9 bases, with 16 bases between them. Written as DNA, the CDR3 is TGTGCCAGCAGTTCCCTGGGGGGAAGAGGGCCCCAGCATTTT. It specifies CASSSLGGRGPQHF.

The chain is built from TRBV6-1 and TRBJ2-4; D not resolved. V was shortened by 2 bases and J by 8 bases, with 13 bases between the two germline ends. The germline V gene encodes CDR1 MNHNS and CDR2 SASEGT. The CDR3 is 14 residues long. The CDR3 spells CASSESPGLDIQYF. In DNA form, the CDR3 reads TGTGCCAGCAGTGAATCCCCGGGTTTGGACATTCAGTACTTC.